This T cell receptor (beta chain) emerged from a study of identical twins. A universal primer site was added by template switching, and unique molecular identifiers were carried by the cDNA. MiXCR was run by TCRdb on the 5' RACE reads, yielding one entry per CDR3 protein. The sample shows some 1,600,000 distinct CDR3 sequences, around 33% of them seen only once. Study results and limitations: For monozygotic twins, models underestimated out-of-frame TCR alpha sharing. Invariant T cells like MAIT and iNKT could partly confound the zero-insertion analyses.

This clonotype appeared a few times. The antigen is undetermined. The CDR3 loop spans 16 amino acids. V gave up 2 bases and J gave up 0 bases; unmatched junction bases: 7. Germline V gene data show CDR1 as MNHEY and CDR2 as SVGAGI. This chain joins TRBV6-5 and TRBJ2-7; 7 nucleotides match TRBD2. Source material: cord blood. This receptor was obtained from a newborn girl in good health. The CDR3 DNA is TGTGCCAGCAGTTACGGGTTGGCGGGAGCCTCCTACGAGCAGTACTTC. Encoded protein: CASSYGLAGASYEQYF.